These 27 T cell receptor beta chains originate from one sample sequenced in a study of shared clonotypes between healthy human individuals. Some clones are missing from TCRdb's copy, which holds only in-frame ones; the method was immunoSEQ multiplex PCR. The sample has around 1.4 million clones, approximately 98.5% seen once; the top ten hold about 0.34%. The specimen sequenced was naive CD4+ T cells sorted from blood. Subset described: CD45RA+ positively selected. These receptors originate from a man aged 30 to 39 in good health.

The rearrangement links TRBV9 to TRBJ2-7, with D possibly being TRBD1 (6 bases). The germline gives CDR1 SGDLS, CDR2 YYNGEE. The CDR3 loop spans 15 amino acids. V gave up 0 bases and J gave up 4 bases, with 14 bases separating them. CDR3 nucleotide sequence: TGTGCCAGCAGCGTAGGAAAGCAGGGGAGTTACGAGCAGTACTTC. The encoded protein is CASSVGKQGSYEQYF.

This clone was recorded a few times. V and J are TRBV5-4 and TRBJ1-2, with unresolved D. Germline V gene data show CDR1 as SGHNT and CDR2 as YYREEE (reference sequence). V lost 4 bases to trimming and J lost 5 bases, with 12 bases between them. This CDR3 region has 13 residues. The CDR3 loop is CASSRGSGYGYTF. CDR3 DNA sequence: TGTGCCAGCAGCCGTGGGTCGGGGTATGGCTACACCTTC.

This clone came up once. The chain couples TRBV28 to TRBJ2-7; maybe TRBD2 (6 bases). The ends were cut back, 2 bases at V and 3 bases at J, with 11 bases in the middle. Germline V CDR1 and CDR2: MDHEN, SYDVKM. The CDR3 runs 14 residues. The CDR3 protein is CASSLGRRHYEQYF. In nucleotides, the CDR3 is TGTGCCAGCAGTTTAGGGAGGCGGCACTACGAGCAGTACTTC.

The CDR3 spells CASSQVGDTGYYEQYF. CDR3 DNA sequence: TGCGCCAGCAGCCAAGTAGGAGACACGGGCTACTACGAGCAGTACTTC. V is TRBV4-1 and J is TRBJ2-7; D unresolved. The germline V gene has CDR1 MGHRA and CDR2 YSYEKL. This CDR3 comprises 16 residues. V was clipped by 1 base and J by 3 bases, with 16 bases between them.

V and J are TRBV5-1 and TRBJ1-4; 7 nucleotides match TRBD1. V shed 0 bases, J shed 5 bases, and the junction held 4 bases outside the gene matches. CDR1 and CDR2 from the germline V gene are SGHRS and YFSETQ. This CDR3 region has 15 residues. CDR3 nucleotides: TGCGCCAGCAGCTTGGTACAGGGGTCGAATGAAAAACTGTTTTTT. Protein product: CASSLVQGSNEKLFF. Supplemented by reference TRBV5-1 and TRBJ1-4, the full variable domain reads KAGVTQTPRYLIKTRGQQVTLSCSPISGHRSVSWYQQTPGQGLQFLFEYFSETQRNKGNFPGRFSGRQFSNSRSEMNVSTLELGDSALYLCASSLVQGSNEKLFFGSGTQLSVL.

The V and J genes are TRBV7-9 and TRBJ1-2; D uncertain. V lost 1 base and J lost 2, with 14 bases in between. The CDR3 spans 16 residues. Germline V lookup: CDR1 SEHNR, CDR2 FQNEAQ (reference sequence). CDR3 amino acids: CASSLEETPGNYGYTF. CDR3 bases: TGTGCCAGCAGCTTAGAGGAGACCCCGGGGAACTATGGCTACACCTTC.

CDR3 coding DNA: TGCGCCAGCAGCAGCGTGACTAGCGCACAAGAGACCCAGTACTTC. Amino acids: CASSSVTSAQETQYF. The chain uses TRBV5-1 and TRBJ2-5, with 8 bases that match TRBD2. Losses at the gene ends were 4 bases for V and 2 bases for J; bases not matched to a gene: 7. The CDR3 is 15 residues long. CDR1 SGHRS and CDR2 YFSETQ come from the germline V gene.

V gene TRBV7-2 combines with J gene TRBJ2-1, with D uncertain. Deletions cut 1 base from V and 0 bases from J, with 7 bases between. From germline, CDR1 is SGHTA and CDR2 FQGNSA. This CDR3 is 15 amino acids long. CDR3: CASSLGQASYNEQFF. DNA for the CDR3: TGTGCCAGCAGCTTAGGGCAGGCCTCCTACAATGAGCAGTTCTTC. Supplemented by reference TRBV7-2 and TRBJ2-1, the full variable domain reads GAGVSQSPSNKVTEKGKDVELRCDPISGHTALYWYRQSLGQGLEFLIYFQGNSAPDKSGLPSDRFSAERTGGSVSTLTIQRTQQEDSAVYLCASSLGQASYNEQFFGPGTRLTVL.

The rearrangement uses TRBV10-3 and TRBJ1-1; D is possibly TRBD1 (5 bases). Germline lookup yields CDR1 ENHRY and CDR2 SYGVKD. V shed 7 bases and J shed 1 base, with 10 bases lying between them. CDR3 length: 13 amino acids. The CDR3 bases are TGTGCCATCATGGGGACGGGGAACACTGAAGCTTTCTTT. Translated, it gives CAIMGTGNTEAFF.

V and J are TRBV5-5 and TRBJ2-7; 10 positions match TRBD2. V lost 5 bases to trimming and J lost 0 bases; unmatched junction nucleotides: 8. The germline CDR1 and CDR2 sequences are SGHKS and YYEKEE (reference sequence). CDR3 length: 16 residues. CDR3 bases: TGTGCCAGCAGAACCACTAGCGGGACGAGCTCCTACGAGCAGTACTTC. This translates into CASRTTSGTSSYEQYF.

As to this clone: This same CDR3 is encoded by further DNA sequences in the sample. The V call is TRBV11-3, the J call TRBJ2-7; either TRBD1 or TRBD2 may fit D (5 bases each). V shed 3 bases and J shed 4 bases, with 10 bases lying between them. Germline V gene data show CDR1 as SGHNT and CDR2 as YENEEA. CDR3 length: 13 residues. This chain's CDR3 is CASSLGVSYEQYF. The CDR3 region has the DNA TGTGCCAGCAGCTTGGGGGTATCTTACGAGCAGTACTTC.

Concerning this clone: Other DNA sequences in the sample encode the same CDR3. The CDR3 region is CASSFGLAGSSYNEQFF. The CDR3 region has the DNA TGCGCCAGCAGCTTCGGACTAGCGGGCAGCTCCTACAATGAGCAGTTCTTC. This chain uses TRBV5-1 with TRBJ2-1; 11 nucleotides agree with TRBD2. This CDR3 spans 17 amino acids. CDR1 and CDR2 from the germline V gene are SGHRS and YFSETQ. J gave up 0 bases and V 2 bases, and 4 bases lay outside the gene matches.

The genes are TRBV10-3 and TRBJ2-5, with 10 bases fitting TRBD1. The CDR3 loop spans 14 amino acids. Germline V gives CDR1 ENHRY, CDR2 SYGVKD. V shed 6 bases, J shed 5 bases, and the junction held 6 bases outside the gene matches. CDR3 nucleotides: TGTGCCATCAGGGACAGGGGGTCGGGGGAGACCCAGTACTTC. Translation gives CAIRDRGSGETQYF.

The rearrangement joins TRBV19 to TRBJ2-5; no firm D call. CDR1 is LNHDA, CDR2 SQIVND, per germline (reference sequence). This CDR3 comprises 12 residues. The V gene lost 5 bases and the J gene lost 2 bases, with 6 bases spanning the gap. CDR3 nucleotide sequence: TGTGCCAGTAGTTTGGATCAAGAGACCCAGTACTTC. Its translation is CASSLDQETQYF.

The chain couples TRBV27 to TRBJ1-4; TRBD1 aligns across 10 bases. Germline CDR1 is MNHEY and CDR2 is SMNVEV (reference sequence). The CDR3 is 19 amino acids. Trimming cost V 3 bases and J 0 bases; bases outside gene matches: 10. CDR3: CASSLNPGDRGPTNEKLFF. DNA for the CDR3: TGTGCCAGCAGTTTGAATCCGGGGGACAGGGGACCAACTAATGAAAAACTGTTTTTT.

The chain recombines TRBV10-3 with TRBJ2-5; tentative D call: TRBD2 (6 bases). The CDR3 extends over 13 amino acids. With 11 bases removed from V and 5 bases from J, the gap between germline ends came to 18 bases. Germline CDR1 is ENHRY and CDR2 is SYGVKD. This chain's CDR3 is CAGSGRRGETQYF. In nucleotides, the CDR3 is TGTGCCGGTAGCGGACGGAGAGGGGAGACCCAGTACTTC.

The chain carries TRBV7-8 and TRBJ2-7, with TRBD2 identical over 7 bases. Germline V gene sequence: CDR1 SGHVS, CDR2 FQNEAQ. J gave up 2 bases and V 1 base, and 2 bases lay outside the gene matches. The CDR3 totals 14 residues. The CDR3 protein is CASSLEGGTYEQYF. CDR3 nucleotide sequence: TGTGCCAGCAGCTTAGAGGGAGGGACCTACGAGCAGTACTTC. Full variable domain (outside the CDR3, taken from reference TRBV7-8 and TRBJ2-7): GAGVSQSPRYKVAKRGQDVALRCDPISGHVSLFWYQQALGQGPEFLTYFQNEAQLDKSGLPSDRFFAERPEGSVSTLKIQRTQQEDSAVYLCASSLEGGTYEQYFGPGTRLTVT.

With respect to this clone: In the same sample, other DNA sequences code for this CDR3. CDR3: CASSRRTVSSYEQYF. CDR3 sequence (DNA): TGTGCCAGCAGTCGTAGGACAGTTTCCTCCTACGAGCAGTACTTC. This rearrangement joins TRBV7-9 to TRBJ2-7; a weak D match, TRBD1 (6 bases). The V gene lost 6 bases and the J gene lost 0 bases, with 15 bases spanning the gap. This CDR3 spans 15 amino acids. Germline V gives CDR1 SEHNR, CDR2 FQNEAQ (reference sequence).

This clone was recorded only once. Within the sample, other DNA sequences also encode this same CDR3. CDR3 loop: CSVAGTAQETQYF. Here the CDR3 DNA reads TGCAGCGTTGCCGGGACAGCGCAAGAGACCCAGTACTTC. This rearrangement joins TRBV29-1 to TRBJ2-5, with 7 bases matching TRBD1. CDR3 size: 13 residues. V lost 4 bases, J lost 2 bases, and 4 bases stayed unmatched. The V gene's germline CDR1 is SQVTM and CDR2 ANQGSEA.

The chain recombines TRBV2 with TRBJ2-7, with a weak D call TRBD2 (6 bases). Germline assignment: CDR1 SNHLY and CDR2 FYNNEI. V gave up 6 bases and J gave up 5 bases, with 20 bases separating them. This CDR3 spans 15 amino acids. DNA for the CDR3: TGTGCCAGCAGCCGGAGGGGCAGGGAGCGAAACGAGCAGTACTTC. Translated, it gives CASSRRGRERNEQYF.

This clone was seen a single time. The chain joins TRBV28 to TRBJ1-5, with D unclear. The CDR3 loop spans 14 amino acids. V was cut by 2 bases and J by 4 bases, with 9 bases left in between. Germline values: CDR1 MDHEN, CDR2 SYDVKM. The DNA of the CDR3 is TGTGCCAGCAGTTTACTCCCAGAGAATCAGCCCCAGCATTTT. Protein sequence: CASSLLPENQPQHF.

The J gene is TRBJ1-3, the V gene TRBV7-6, with TRBD1 as a possible D gene (6 bases). The germline V gene has CDR1 SGHVS and CDR2 FNYEAQ. The CDR3 is 14 amino acids. V was clipped by 2 bases and J by 8 bases, with 13 bases between them. CDR3 sequence (DNA): TGTGCCAGCAGCTTAACGGACAGACTTCACACCATATATTTT. This sequence encodes CASSLTDRLHTIYF.

The gene calls are TRBV4-1 and TRBJ2-6; D is unresolved. Trimming left V 2 bases short and J 0 bases short, with 11 bases between. Per the germline V gene, CDR1 is MGHRA and CDR2 is YSYEKL. The CDR3 has 17 residues. CDR3 coding DNA: TGCGCCAGCAGCCAACGAACAAGAGACTCTGGGGCCAACGTCCTGACTTTC. Its translation is CASSQRTRDSGANVLTF.

The J gene is TRBJ2-1, the V gene TRBV5-1; possibly TRBD1 or TRBD2 for D (5 bases each). Between the trimmed V and J ends, which lost 2 bases and 2 bases, there was a span of 14 bases. The CDR3 sequence is 16 residues long. Germline V gene sequence: CDR1 SGHRS, CDR2 YFSETQ. CDR3 amino acids: CASSFPGPSTYNEQFF. CDR3 DNA: TGCGCCAGCAGCTTTCCGGGACCTAGTACCTACAATGAGCAGTTCTTC.

The chain is built from TRBV7-9 and TRBJ1-1; D is uncertain. Germline V lookup: CDR1 SEHNR, CDR2 FQNEAQ (reference sequence). This CDR3 has 15 residues. The V gene lost 0 bases and the J gene lost 0 bases, with 8 bases spanning the gap. CDR3 sequence (DNA): TGTGCCAGCAGCTTAGCGCGGCGGCTGAACACTGAAGCTTTCTTT. Amino acids: CASSLARRLNTEAFF.

The V call is TRBV28, the J call TRBJ2-3; 7 bases map to TRBD2. The V segment lost 7 bases and the J segment 8 bases; nucleotides outside the gene matches: 15. Germline CDR1 and CDR2: MDHEN and SYDVKM. The CDR3 covers 15 residues. The CDR3 is CASKGPGLSKGTQYF. CDR3 DNA: TGTGCCAGCAAAGGTCCGGGACTAAGTAAGGGTACGCAGTATTTT.

The chain combines TRBV28 with TRBJ2-1, with a possible D match to TRBD2 (5 bases). The CDR3 has 15 residues. V dropped 6 bases and J dropped 4 bases, with 16 bases sitting between them. The germline V gene has CDR1 MDHEN and CDR2 SYDVKM. The CDR3 DNA sequence: TGTGCCAGCAGCAAACCGGGGAACTCTTACAATGAGCAGTTCTTC. This codes for CASSKPGNSYNEQFF.